One and the same sample provided the 30 T cell receptor beta chains below, sequenced in a study of technical replicates of blood from several donors. Sequencing was performed with immunoSEQ multiplex PCR; in TCRdb, only in-frame clones are kept and a portion is missing. The data hold 65,000 to 80,000 clones, with roughly 96% observed a single time. Material: T cells isolated from PBMCs. These receptors originate from a human donor in good health.

This sequence joins TRBV29-1 and TRBJ1-2; possible D gene TRBD1, 5 bases. This CDR3 contains 16 residues. The V and J ends lost 4 bases and 5 bases respectively, with 23 bases between them. Germline CDR1 reads SQVTM; CDR2 reads ANQGSEA. The DNA of the CDR3 is TGCAGCGTTGTTTTCACAGCACCTCCGGGGGATTATGGCTACACCTTC. This sequence encodes CSVVFTAPPGDYGYTF.

The chain combines TRBV7-9 with TRBJ2-1, with a tentative D call TRBD2 (6 bases). This CDR3 spans 14 amino acids. The V and J ends lost 5 bases and 6 bases respectively, with 14 bases between them. CDR1 SEHNR and CDR2 FQNEAQ come from the germline V gene (reference sequence). The CDR3 DNA follows: TGTGCCAGCAGCCCCCTCACTAGCCTCAATGAGCAGTTCTTC. Translating it yields CASSPLTSLNEQFF.

This sequence joins TRBV11-1 and TRBJ1-1; unclear D gene. The CDR3 sequence is 12 residues long. Trimming removed 3 bases from V and 6 bases from J, with 8 bases in between. Germline V gene sequence: CDR1 SGHAT, CDR2 FQDESV (reference sequence). In DNA form, the CDR3 reads TGTGCCAGCAGCTTCTCGGTCTCTGAAGCTTTCTTT. Its protein product is CASSFSVSEAFF.

V usage is TRBV27 and J usage is TRBJ2-5; no clear D. CDR1 is MNHEY, CDR2 SMNVEV, per germline (reference sequence). Deletions cut 2 bases from V and 4 bases from J, with 11 bases between. This CDR3 has 14 residues. This CDR3 is CASSLLISGETQYF. In DNA form, the CDR3 reads TGTGCCAGCAGTTTACTGATATCGGGAGAGACCCAGTACTTC.

The chain employs TRBV2 and TRBJ2-2, with TRBD2 as a possible D gene (6 bases). This CDR3 has 15 residues. CDR1 is SNHLY, CDR2 FYNNEI, per germline. Trimming stripped 0 bases from V and 5 bases from J, with 10 bases between. CDR3 DNA sequence: TGTGCCAGCAGTGAAGCTTGGGCGGGGACCGGGGAGCTGTTTTTT. This sequence encodes CASSEAWAGTGELFF.

CDR3 bases: TGTGCCAGTAGTCCCCCTACCGGTGAAGCTTTCTTT. This codes for CASSPPTGEAFF. The genes are TRBV19 and TRBJ1-1; no reliable D call. Trimming removed 5 bases from V and 7 bases from J, with 11 bases in between. The V gene's germline CDR1 is LNHDA and CDR2 SQIVND (reference sequence). There are 12 residues in the CDR3.

This sequence joins TRBV23-1 and TRBJ1-5; D remains ambiguous. TRBV23-1 carries the ORF label, with uncertain function. The CDR3 totals 16 residues. The germline V and J ends were trimmed by 2 bases and 5 bases, with 16 bases remaining between them. The CDR3 spells CASSQNPPAVYQPQHF. The CDR3 DNA reads TGCGCCAGCAGTCAAAATCCCCCGGCGGTATATCAGCCCCAGCATTTT.

The chain has TRBV7-6 and TRBJ1-5, with 8 nucleotides matching TRBD1. CDR3 length: 15 residues. Germline V gene lookup returns CDR1 SGHVS and CDR2 FNYEAQ. V was clipped by 2 bases and J by 7 bases; unmatched bases: 7. CDR3 protein: CASSLTDRGSQPQHF. Here the CDR3 DNA reads TGTGCCAGCAGCTTAACCGACAGGGGCTCACAGCCCCAGCATTTT.

The chain combines TRBV7-2 with TRBJ2-5; 11 nucleotides agree with TRBD2. Trimming took 3 bases from V and 4 from J; bases not matched to a gene: 1. The CDR3 sequence is 14 residues long. The germline V gene encodes CDR1 SGHTA and CDR2 FQGNSA. CDR3 residues: CASSFGLAGETQYF. The CDR3 DNA reads TGTGCCAGCAGCTTTGGACTAGCGGGAGAGACCCAGTACTTC. Full variable domain (rest looked up from reference TRBV7-2 and TRBJ2-5): GAGVSQSPSNKVTEKGKDVELRCDPISGHTALYWYRQSLGQGLEFLIYFQGNSAPDKSGLPSDRFSAERTGGSVSTLTIQRTQQEDSAVYLCASSFGLAGETQYFGPGTRLLVL.

In DNA, the CDR3 is TGTGCCAGCAGTGCCCCGAATTTGGGTAGCGGGAGACACAATGAGCAGTTCTTC. This sequence encodes CASSAPNLGSGRHNEQFF. The V gene is TRBV6-1, the J gene TRBJ2-1; TRBD2 agrees at 9 bases. The CDR3 has 18 amino acids. Germline-derived CDR1 and CDR2 are MNHNS and SASEGT. V dropped 4 bases and J dropped 5; count of bases not matched to a gene: 15.

This sequence joins TRBV7-3 and TRBJ2-1; 10 bases map to TRBD1. This CDR3 comprises 15 residues. Germline values: CDR1 SGHTA, CDR2 FQGTGA. The ends lost 2 bases at V and 6 bases at J; junction bases unmatched: 4. In DNA, the CDR3 is TGTGCCAGCAGCTTAGGACAGGGGGGGGCCAATGAGCAGTTCTTC. The encoded protein is CASSLGQGGANEQFF. The variable domain in full, with the rest retrieved from reference TRBV7-3 and TRBJ2-1, is GAGVSQTPSNKVTEKGKYVELRCDPISGHTALYWYRQSLGQGPEFLIYFQGTGAADDSGLPNDRFFAVRPEGSVSTLKIQRTERGDSAVYLCASSLGQGGANEQFFGPGTRLTVL.

The chain combines TRBV5-6 with TRBJ2-5; TRBD2 might be the D (6 bases). CDR3 length equals 15 residues. Germline CDR1 and CDR2: SGHDT and YYEEEE. Trimming stripped 4 bases from V and 5 bases from J, with 18 bases between. CDR3 sequence: CASSPLVTSSETQYF. The DNA for the CDR3 is TGTGCCAGCAGCCCCCTCGTCACTAGCTCGGAGACCCAGTACTTC. The whole variable domain, remainder taken from reference TRBV5-6 and TRBJ2-5, is DAGVTQSPTHLIKTRGQQVTLRCSPKSGHDTVSWYQQALGQGPQFIFQYYEEEERQRGNFPDRFSGHQFPNYSSELNVNALLLGDSALYLCASSPLVTSSETQYFGPGTRLLVL.

The chain joins TRBV19 to TRBJ1-2; D is undetermined. Looked up from germline, CDR1 is LNHDA and CDR2 is SQIVND (reference sequence). The CDR3 runs to 10 residues. Trimming shortened V by 8 bases and J by 3 bases, and 4 bases separated the two germline ends. The CDR3 spells CASGDYGYTF. The DNA for the CDR3 is TGTGCCAGTGGAGACTATGGCTACACCTTC.

The chain has TRBV7-9 and TRBJ2-7, with a tentative D call TRBD1 (5 bases). The CDR3 spans 14 residues. Trimming shortened V by 4 bases and J by 3 bases, and 13 bases separated the two germline ends. The germline gives CDR1 SEHNR, CDR2 FQNEAQ (reference sequence). The CDR3 here is CASSSDISSYEQYF. The CDR3 DNA is TGTGCCAGCAGCTCGGACATAAGTAGCTACGAGCAGTACTTC.

The chain recombines TRBV6-5 with TRBJ1-6; 7 bases are a match to TRBD1. From germline, CDR1 is MNHEY and CDR2 SVGAGI. The CDR3 extends over 15 amino acids. Trimming removed 4 bases from V and 9 bases from J; junction bases left unmatched: 9. CDR3 sequence: CASSSTGVESSPLHF. CDR3 bases: TGTGCCAGCAGTTCCACAGGGGTAGAGAGTTCACCCCTCCACTTT.

This chain uses TRBV28 with TRBJ1-2; 8 nucleotides align to TRBD1. Trimming removed 5 bases from V and 3 bases from J; junction bases left unmatched: 5. The CDR3 has 14 residues. Germline CDR1 is MDHEN and CDR2 is SYDVKM. In DNA form, the CDR3 reads TGTGCCAGCAGTGAACAGGGGGATTACTATGGCTACACCTTC. Its translation: CASSEQGDYYGYTF.

This sequence joins TRBV2 and TRBJ1-2; no clear D. CDR3 length: 10 amino acids. Germline V gene lookup returns CDR1 SNHLY and CDR2 FYNNEI. Trimming took 8 bases from V and 6 from J, leaving 7 bases between them. The CDR3 loop is CASLLDGYTF. For the CDR3, the DNA is TGTGCCAGCCTCCTCGATGGCTACACCTTC.

The CDR3 DNA reads TGTGCCAGCAGCTTTATTCTGGTCACCGTGGGGGCGCGCAATCAGCCCCAGCATTTT. Translation gives CASSFILVTVGARNQPQHF. The chain couples TRBV5-4 to TRBJ1-5, with D perhaps matching TRBD1 (6 bases). This CDR3 has 19 amino acids. Germline loops: CDR1 SGHNT, CDR2 YYREEE (reference sequence). V lost 2 bases and J lost 2, with 23 bases in between.

The J gene is TRBJ2-1, the V gene TRBV6-5; 11 bases line up with TRBD1. CDR3 length: 15 amino acids. CDR1 is MNHEY and CDR2 is SVGAGI in the germline V gene. The V segment lost 2 bases and the J segment 3 bases; nucleotides outside the gene matches: 0. The CDR3 DNA is TGTGCCAGCAGTTACGGGACAGGGGGCTACAATGAGCAGTTCTTC. Translated, it gives CASSYGTGGYNEQFF.

The table lists this clone with a count of one. The chain links TRBV28 to TRBJ2-3, with D unclear. The length of the CDR3 is 10 residues. Looked up from germline, CDR1 is MDHEN and CDR2 is SYDVKM. V lost 10 bases, J lost 6 bases, and 8 bases lay in between. The CDR3 region is CATRADTQYF. CDR3 DNA sequence: TGTGCCACCAGAGCTGATACGCAGTATTTT.

The chain uses TRBV11-3 and TRBJ2-1, with 7 bases lining up with TRBD2. V gave up 7 bases and J gave up 3 bases; unmatched junction bases: 9. The CDR3 totals 15 residues. Germline V gene lookup returns CDR1 SGHNT and CDR2 YENEEA. The CDR3 DNA follows: TGTGCCAGCAATTCTCTCACGGGAGGCTACAATGAGCAGTTCTTC. This sequence encodes CASNSLTGGYNEQFF.

The rearrangement uses TRBV7-8 and TRBJ1-1; no reliable D call. The germline V and J ends were trimmed by 7 bases and 3 bases, with 12 bases remaining between them. Germline V lookup: CDR1 SGHVS, CDR2 FQNEAQ. The CDR3 runs to 13 residues. This CDR3 is CASTVTRDTEAFF. In nucleotides, the CDR3 is TGTGCCAGCACCGTAACCCGGGACACTGAAGCTTTCTTT.

J is TRBJ2-2 and V is TRBV7-9, with TRBD2 as a possible D gene (6 bases). This CDR3 is 15 amino acids long. The V end was cut by 5 bases, the J end by 0 bases, with 10 bases between. CDR1 and CDR2 from the germline V gene are SEHNR and FQNEAQ (reference sequence). CDR3 residues: CASSERVSNTGELFF. The CDR3 DNA reads TGTGCCAGCAGCGAGCGGGTTTCGAACACCGGGGAGCTGTTTTTT.

The genes are TRBV7-3 and TRBJ2-3; 9 nucleotides match TRBD2. Germline lookup yields CDR1 SGHTA and CDR2 FQGTGA. V was clipped by 1 base and J by 3 bases; unmatched bases: 5. CDR3 size: 16 residues. The CDR3 protein is CASSLSGAGGTDTQYF. The DNA of the CDR3 is TGTGCCAGCAGCTTAAGTGGAGCGGGAGGAACAGATACGCAGTATTTT. The variable domain in full, with the rest retrieved from reference TRBV7-3 and TRBJ2-3, is GAGVSQTPSNKVTEKGKYVELRCDPISGHTALYWYRQSLGQGPEFLIYFQGTGAADDSGLPNDRFFAVRPEGSVSTLKIQRTERGDSAVYLCASSLSGAGGTDTQYFGPGTRLTVL.

The chain joins TRBV29-1 to TRBJ1-4; 7 nucleotides align to TRBD1. With V trimmed by 7 bases and J by 3 bases, 2 bases remained unmatched. The CDR3 runs to 12 residues. The germline CDR1 and CDR2 sequences are SQVTM and ANQGSEA. In DNA form, the CDR3 reads TGCAGCGGACAGGGATCTAATGAAAAACTGTTTTTT. Its protein product is CSGQGSNEKLFF.

This clone was seen a single time. The chain couples TRBV18 to TRBJ2-7; D possibly corresponds to TRBD2 (6 bases). The germline V gene encodes CDR1 KGHSH and CDR2 LQKENI. This CDR3 region has 14 residues. V shed 3 bases and J shed 2 bases, with 11 bases lying between them. CDR3 sequence (DNA): TGTGCCAGCTCACCTCCTAGCGAGACCTACGAGCAGTACTTC. Translation gives CASSPPSETYEQYF.

V is TRBV2 and J is TRBJ1-1, with D tentatively TRBD1 (5 bases). This CDR3 contains 14 residues. Germline CDR1 is SNHLY and CDR2 is FYNNEI. Between the trimmed V and J ends, which lost 1 base and 5 bases, there was a span of 11 bases. This CDR3 reads CASSEEGRYTEAFF. The CDR3 DNA is TGTGCCAGCAGTGAAGAGGGGCGATATACTGAAGCTTTCTTT.

The V call is TRBV30, the J call TRBJ2-1; no clear D. The CDR3 has 15 amino acids. CDR1 is GTSNPN, CDR2 SVGIG, per germline (reference sequence). V was cut by 0 bases and J by 3 bases, with 12 bases left in between. The CDR3 DNA sequence: TGTGCCTGGAGTGTAGGCCGGGTTATCTACAATGAGCAGTTCTTC. Encoded protein: CAWSVGRVIYNEQFF.

The rearrangement joins TRBV4-1 to TRBJ2-7; no definite D call. V lost 4 bases and J 3 bases, leaving 16 bases between the germline ends. The CDR3 covers 15 residues. Germline V lookup: CDR1 MGHRA, CDR2 YSYEKL. CDR3 coding DNA: TGCGCCAGCAGCCCTTCAGGTCTACTCATCTACGAGCAGTACTTC. Translating it yields CASSPSGLLIYEQYF.

The chain has TRBV13 and TRBJ2-7; the match to TRBD1 covers 10 bases. The CDR3 is made up of 15 amino acids. V shed 4 bases and J 7 bases; nucleotides not matched to a gene: 10. CDR1 PRHDT and CDR2 FYEKMQ come from the germline V gene (reference sequence). The CDR3 bases are TGTGCCAGCAGCTCCTCGGGACAGGGGACGTTAGAGCAGTACTTC. Translation gives CASSSSGQGTLEQYF.